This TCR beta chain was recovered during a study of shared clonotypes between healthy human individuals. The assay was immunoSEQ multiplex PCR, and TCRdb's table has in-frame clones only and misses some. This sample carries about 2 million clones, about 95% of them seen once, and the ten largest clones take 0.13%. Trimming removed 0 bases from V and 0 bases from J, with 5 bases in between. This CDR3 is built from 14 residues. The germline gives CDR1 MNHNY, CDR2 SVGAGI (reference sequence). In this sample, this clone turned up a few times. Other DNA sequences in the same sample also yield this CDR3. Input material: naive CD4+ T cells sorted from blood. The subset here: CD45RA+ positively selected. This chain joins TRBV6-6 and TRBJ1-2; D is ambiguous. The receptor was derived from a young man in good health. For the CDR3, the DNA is TGTGCCAGCAGTTACTCGGAAACTAACTATGGCTACACCTTC. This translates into CASSYSETNYGYTF.